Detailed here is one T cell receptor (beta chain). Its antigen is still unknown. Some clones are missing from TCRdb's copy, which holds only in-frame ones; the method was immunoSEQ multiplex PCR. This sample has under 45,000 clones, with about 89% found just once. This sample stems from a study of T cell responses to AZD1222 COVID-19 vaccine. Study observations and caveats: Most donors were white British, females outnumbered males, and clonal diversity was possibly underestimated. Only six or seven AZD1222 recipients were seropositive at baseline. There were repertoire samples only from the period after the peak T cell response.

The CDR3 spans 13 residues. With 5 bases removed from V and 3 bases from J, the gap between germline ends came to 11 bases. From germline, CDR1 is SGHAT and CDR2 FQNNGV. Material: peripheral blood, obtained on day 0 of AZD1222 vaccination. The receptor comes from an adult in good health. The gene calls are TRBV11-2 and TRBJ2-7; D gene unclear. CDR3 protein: CASSPTAGYEQYF. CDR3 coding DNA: TGTGCCAGCAGCCCCACTGCAGGCTACGAGCAGTACTTC.